This T cell receptor (beta chain) stems from a study of T cells in Graves' hyperthyroidism and ophthalmopathy. Amplification yielded TCR beta CDR3 regions, with RNA transcripts as the source. HTBI primers drove first-round RT-PCR of the TCR CDR3. TCRdb re-analysed the multiplex PCR reads in MiXCR, keeping a single row per CDR3 protein. The data contain around 720,000 distinct CDR3 sequences, just over 35% of them singletons. This clonotype was seen once. Antigen specificity is unknown. Deletions cut 5 bases from V and 4 bases from J, with 11 bases between. The CDR3 runs to 14 residues. Germline V lookup: CDR1 ENHRY, CDR2 SYGVKD. General study results and limits: Clonotypes that were expanded in thyroid above 0.001 mostly appeared in blood too.

Sequenced material: blood. This TCR came from a woman aged 40 to 50 with Graves' hyperthyroidism. The chain carries TRBV10-3 and TRBJ2-2; D assignment may be TRBD1 or TRBD2 (6 bases each). CDR3 amino acids: CAISPGGITGELFF. The CDR3 coding sequence is TGTGCCATCAGTCCCGGGGGCATCACCGGGGAGCTGTTTTTT.